This entry describes one T cell receptor beta chain. The sample is drawn from a study of OX40 agonist ivuxolimab in advanced cancers. The junction had 21 bases not matched to a gene; V was cut back by 4 bases and J by 2 bases. The V gene's germline CDR1 is MDHEN and CDR2 SYDVKM. This CDR3 is 21 amino acids long. Generated by immunoSEQ multiplex PCR, the TCRdb table keeps only in-frame clones and is missing some. The sample lists 40,000 to 45,000 clones; just under 90% were seen once. This clonotype originated in an adult with an advanced solid tumor such as melanoma, head and neck, liver or kidney cancer. The sample consisted of CD4+ or CD8+ T cells sorted from blood, taken in a trial of the OX40 agonist ivuxolimab. The V call is TRBV28, the J call TRBJ2-1; 9 positions match TRBD2. CDR3 sequence: CASSSYWREGQIGGTYNEQFF. The CDR3 region has the DNA TGTGCCAGCAGTTCTTACTGGCGGGAGGGCCAAATCGGTGGGACCTACAATGAGCAGTTCTTC.